The rows below give T cell receptor beta chains drawn from one sample of a study of blood T cell repertoires in COVID-19. The method was immunoSEQ multiplex PCR; TCRdb's version includes in-frame clones alone and lacks a portion of them. The sample has some 290,000 clones, approximately 89% seen once. The specimen sequenced was peripheral blood. Receptor source: a woman aged 25 to 39 with COVID-19, enrolled during active disease. CDR3s include the opening cysteine and the closing phenylalanine or tryptophan. The size entry is marked missing in some rows and otherwise reads once, few, many or a size class.

V gene	clone size	J gene	CDR3 protein
TRBV7-2	.	TRBJ1-6	CASSLSHNNSPLHF
TRBV30	.	TRBJ2-7	CAWRSPGQGIGEQYF
TRBV7-2	.	TRBJ2-7	CASSTRRGHQGKVYEQYF
TRBV18	.	TRBJ1-6	CASSPSGGADSPLHF
TRBV14	.	TRBJ1-1	CASSQDVRAGESEAFF
TRBV6-2/TRBV6-3	.	TRBJ1-4	CASSYSLDRGLEKLFF
TRBV19	.	TRBJ1-5	CASSIFGGNNQPQHF
TRBV5-5	once	TRBJ1-4	CASSLKGGPQGVNEKLFF
TRBV6-6	.	TRBJ2-1	CASSYVLAGVNSEQFF
TRBV5-1	.	TRBJ2-3	CASSRRQRGRTDTQYF
TRBV4-1	once	TRBJ1-1	CASSKLGGIVTEAFF
TRBV11-2	.	TRBJ2-1	CASSAGQGSTNEQFF
TRBV7-6	.	TRBJ1-2	CASSPLERTGFGGTF
TRBV4-1	.	TRBJ2-7	CASSGGGGEQYF
TRBV15	.	TRBJ2-7	CATSRAPGLTGEQYF
TRBV11-1	.	TRBJ1-1	CASSPNRDTEAFF
TRBV6-5	.	TRBJ2-7	CAGRGTYEQYF
TRBV5-1	.	TRBJ1-5	CASSLDREPQHF
TRBV6-2/TRBV6-3	.	TRBJ2-2	CASSYSLLAATLANTGELFF
TRBV7-9	.	TRBJ2-7	CASSLRGPGGVAREQYF
TRBV10-3	few	TRBJ1-5	CAIGTGDQPQHF
TRBV19	.	TRBJ1-1	CASSPSYWGGTEAFF
TRBV10-1	few	TRBJ1-5	CASSVTGGQPQHF
TRBV6-5	.	TRBJ1-2	CASSYQGRVDGYTF
TRBV6-5	few	TRBJ1-2	CASRTETGFHGYTF
TRBV7-9	.	TRBJ2-1	CASSSYRLAVNEQFF
TRBV29-1	.	TRBJ2-3	CSVSGTGILDTQYF
TRBV6-6	.	TRBJ2-7	CASSADSYEQYF
TRBV4-1	.	TRBJ1-2	CASSQDRPGIGYTF
TRBV7-9	.	TRBJ1-5	CASSQIQGYSNQPQHF
TRBV7-2	.	TRBJ1-2	CASSLSSTGAAITF